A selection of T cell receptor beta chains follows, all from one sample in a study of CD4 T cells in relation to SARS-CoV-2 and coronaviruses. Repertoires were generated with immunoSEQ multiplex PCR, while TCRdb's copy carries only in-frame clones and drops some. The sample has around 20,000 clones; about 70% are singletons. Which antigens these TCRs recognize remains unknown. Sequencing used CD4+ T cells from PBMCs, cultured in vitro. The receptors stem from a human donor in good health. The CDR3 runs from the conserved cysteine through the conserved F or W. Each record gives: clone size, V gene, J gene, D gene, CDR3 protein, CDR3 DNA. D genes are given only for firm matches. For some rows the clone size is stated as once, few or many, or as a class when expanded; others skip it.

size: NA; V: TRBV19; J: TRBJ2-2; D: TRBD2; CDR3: CASSLGLAGEAGELFF; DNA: TGTGCCAGTAGTCTAGGACTAGCGGGAGAGGCCGGGGAGCTGTTTTTT
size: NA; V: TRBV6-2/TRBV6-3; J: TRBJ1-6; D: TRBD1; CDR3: CASSYSGQVGSPLHF; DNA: TGTGCCAGCAGTTACTCGGGACAGGTAGGATCACCCCTCCACTTT
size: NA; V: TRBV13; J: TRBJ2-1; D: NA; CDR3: CASSLRQVLSYNEQFF; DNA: TGTGCCAGCAGCTTAAGGCAGGTCCTCTCCTACAATGAGCAGTTCTTC
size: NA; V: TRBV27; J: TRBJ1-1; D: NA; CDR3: CASSTFLQGNTEAFF; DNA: TGTGCCAGCAGCACGTTCTTGCAGGGCAACACTGAAGCTTTCTTT
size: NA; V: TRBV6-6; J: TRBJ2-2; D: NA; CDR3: CASSGLSTGELFF; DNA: TGTGCCAGCAGTGGCCTATCCACCGGGGAGCTGTTTTTT
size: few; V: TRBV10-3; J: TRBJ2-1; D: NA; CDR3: CAISANFDNNEQFF; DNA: TGTGCCATCAGTGCGAATTTCGACAACAATGAGCAGTTCTTC
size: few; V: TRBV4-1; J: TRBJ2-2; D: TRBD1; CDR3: CASSSSGTGDYGELFF; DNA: TGCGCCAGCAGCTCATCCGGGACAGGGGACTACGGGGAGCTGTTTTTT
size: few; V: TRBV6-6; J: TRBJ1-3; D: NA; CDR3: CASSYGRAGNTIYF; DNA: TGTGCCAGCAGTTACGGCAGGGCTGGAAACACCATATATTTT
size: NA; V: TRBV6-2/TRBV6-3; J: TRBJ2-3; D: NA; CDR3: CASSYTGVVTDTQYF; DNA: TGTGCCAGCAGTTATACGGGGGTAGTGACAGATACGCAGTATTTT
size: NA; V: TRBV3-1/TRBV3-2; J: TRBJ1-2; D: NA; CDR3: CASSQAAGSNTF; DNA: TGTGCCAGCAGCCAAGCTGCAGGTTCCAACACCTTC
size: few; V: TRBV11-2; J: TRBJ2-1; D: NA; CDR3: CASSPGPYNEQFF; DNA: TGTGCCAGCAGCCCGGGACCGTACAATGAGCAGTTCTTC
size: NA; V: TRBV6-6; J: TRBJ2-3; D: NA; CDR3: CASSPWSEMQVGGNVSQYF; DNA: TGTGCCAGCAGTCCGTGGAGTGAGATGCAGGTTGGAGGAAATGTATCGCAGTATTTT
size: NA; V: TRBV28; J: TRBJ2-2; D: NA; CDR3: CASSLGQYTGELFF; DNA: TGTGCCAGCAGTTTAGGACAGTACACCGGGGAGCTGTTTTTT
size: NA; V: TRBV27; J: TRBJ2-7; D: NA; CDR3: CASSLFAGAGRAYEQYF; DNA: TGTGCCAGCAGTTTATTTGCGGGGGCGGGCAGGGCCTACGAGCAGTACTTC
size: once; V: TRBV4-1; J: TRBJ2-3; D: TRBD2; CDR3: CASSQGWGRASDTQYF; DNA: TGCGCCAGCAGCCAAGGGTGGGGGAGGGCCTCAGATACGCAGTATTTT
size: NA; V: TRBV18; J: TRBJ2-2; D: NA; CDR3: CASSPSRAEKELFF; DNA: TGTGCCAGCTCACCCTCGAGGGCAGAGAAGGAGCTGTTTTTT
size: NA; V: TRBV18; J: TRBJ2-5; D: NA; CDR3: CASSPLGSKETQYF; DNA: TGTGCCAGCTCACCTTTAGGCAGTAAAGAGACCCAGTACTTC
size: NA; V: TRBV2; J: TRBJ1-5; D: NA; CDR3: CASSVGAQRGNQPQHF; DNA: TGTGCCAGCAGTGTAGGGGCGCAGAGGGGCAATCAGCCCCAGCATTTT
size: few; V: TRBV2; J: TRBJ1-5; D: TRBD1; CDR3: CASRQGIEQPQHF; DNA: TGTGCCAGCAGACAGGGGATCGAGCAGCCCCAGCATTTT
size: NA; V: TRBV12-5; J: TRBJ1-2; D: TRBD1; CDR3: CASGLARDRAHYGYTF; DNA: TGTGCTAGTGGTTTGGCCCGGGACAGAGCCCACTATGGCTACACCTTC
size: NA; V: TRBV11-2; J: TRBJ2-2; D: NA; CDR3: CASSFWQNTGELFF; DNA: TGTGCCAGCAGCTTCTGGCAAAACACCGGGGAGCTGTTTTTT
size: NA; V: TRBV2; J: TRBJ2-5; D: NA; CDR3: CASRPRLRETQYF; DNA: TGTGCCAGCAGACCCCGATTGAGGGAGACCCAGTACTTC
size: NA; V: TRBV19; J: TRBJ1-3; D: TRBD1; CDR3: CASSITGGTSGNTIYF; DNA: TGTGCCAGTAGTATAACAGGGGGAACCTCTGGAAACACCATATATTTT
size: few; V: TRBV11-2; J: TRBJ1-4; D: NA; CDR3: CASSLEARGTNEKLFF; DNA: TGTGCCAGCAGCTTAGAGGCCAGGGGAACTAATGAAAAACTGTTTTTT
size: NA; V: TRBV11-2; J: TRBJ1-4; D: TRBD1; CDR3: CASSLASGGYEKLFF; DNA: TGTGCCAGCAGTCTTGCCTCAGGGGGATATGAAAAACTGTTTTTT
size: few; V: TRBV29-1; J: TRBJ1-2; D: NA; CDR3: CSVDYSDSGGYTF; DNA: TGCAGCGTTGATTACAGTGACTCCGGGGGCTACACCTTC
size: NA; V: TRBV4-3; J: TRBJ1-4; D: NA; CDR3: CASSQNPTVATNEKLFF; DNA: TGCGCCAGCAGCCAAAATCCCACAGTTGCAACTAATGAAAAACTGTTTTTT
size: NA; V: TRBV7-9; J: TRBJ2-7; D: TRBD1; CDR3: CASSPGTGLYEQYF; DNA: TGTGCCAGCAGCCCCGGGACAGGCCTTTACGAGCAGTACTTC
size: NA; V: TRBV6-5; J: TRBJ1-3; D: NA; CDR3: CASTSRSGNTIYF; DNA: TGTGCCAGCACCTCCCGTTCTGGAAACACCATATATTTT
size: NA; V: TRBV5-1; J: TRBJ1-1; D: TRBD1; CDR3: CASSLQGRDTEAFF; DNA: TGCGCCAGCAGCCTACAGGGGAGGGACACTGAAGCTTTCTTT
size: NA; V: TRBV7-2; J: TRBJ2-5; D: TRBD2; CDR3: CASSPQTSGVETQYF; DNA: TGTGCCAGCAGCCCACAGACTAGCGGGGTAGAGACCCAGTACTTC
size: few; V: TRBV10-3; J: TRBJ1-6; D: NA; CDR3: CAIRRSFSDSPLHF; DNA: TGTGCCATCAGACGGTCCTTTTCGGATTCACCCCTCCACTTT
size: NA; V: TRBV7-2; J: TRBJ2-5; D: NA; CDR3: CASSPVLGGQETQYF; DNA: TGTGCCAGCAGTCCCGTTTTAGGGGGCCAAGAGACCCAGTACTTC
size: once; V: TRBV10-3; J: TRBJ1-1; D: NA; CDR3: CAISESKGGAMNTEAFF; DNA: TGTGCCATCAGTGAGTCGAAGGGTGGGGCTATGAACACTGAAGCTTTCTTT
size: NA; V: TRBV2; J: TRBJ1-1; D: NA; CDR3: CASSEEVNTEAFF; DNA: TGTGCCAGCAGTGAAGAGGTGAACACTGAAGCTTTCTTT
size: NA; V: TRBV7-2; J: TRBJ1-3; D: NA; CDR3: CASSPQGGNTIYF; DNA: TGTGCCAGCAGCCCACAGGGTGGAAACACCATATATTTT
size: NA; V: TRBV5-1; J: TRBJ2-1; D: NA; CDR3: CASSLEVRSYNEQFF; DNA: TGCGCCAGCAGCTTGGAAGTTAGGTCCTACAATGAGCAGTTCTTC
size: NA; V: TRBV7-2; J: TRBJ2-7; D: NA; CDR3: CASRDSSYEQYF; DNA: TGTGCCAGCAGGGACAGCTCCTACGAGCAGTACTTC
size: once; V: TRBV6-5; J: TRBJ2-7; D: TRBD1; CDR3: CASSSGTGSSYEQYF; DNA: TGTGCCAGCAGTTCCGGGACAGGGAGCTCCTACGAGCAGTACTTC
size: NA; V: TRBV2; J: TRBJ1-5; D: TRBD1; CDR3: CASRAPGGDQPQHF; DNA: TGTGCCAGCAGAGCTCCAGGGGGGGATCAGCCCCAGCATTTT
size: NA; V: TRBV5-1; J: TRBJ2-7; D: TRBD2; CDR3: CASSPYGGASYEQYF; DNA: TGCGCCAGCAGCCCGTACGGGGGGGCCTCCTACGAGCAGTACTTC
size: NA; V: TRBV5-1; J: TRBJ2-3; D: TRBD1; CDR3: CASSRNLWDRGFTDTQYF; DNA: TGCGCCAGCAGCCGGAACCTTTGGGACAGGGGCTTCACAGATACGCAGTATTTT
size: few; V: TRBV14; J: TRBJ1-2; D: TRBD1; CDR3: CASSQGGQNYGYTF; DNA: TGTGCCAGCAGCCAAGGGGGACAGAACTATGGCTACACCTTC
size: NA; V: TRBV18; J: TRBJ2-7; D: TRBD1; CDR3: CASSVSRDSYEQYF; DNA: TGTGCCAGCTCTGTGAGTCGGGACAGCTACGAGCAGTACTTC
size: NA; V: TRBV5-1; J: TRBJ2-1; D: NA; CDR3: CASSLGGGGYNEQFF; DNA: TGCGCCAGCAGCTTGGGGGGGGGCGGATACAATGAGCAGTTCTTC